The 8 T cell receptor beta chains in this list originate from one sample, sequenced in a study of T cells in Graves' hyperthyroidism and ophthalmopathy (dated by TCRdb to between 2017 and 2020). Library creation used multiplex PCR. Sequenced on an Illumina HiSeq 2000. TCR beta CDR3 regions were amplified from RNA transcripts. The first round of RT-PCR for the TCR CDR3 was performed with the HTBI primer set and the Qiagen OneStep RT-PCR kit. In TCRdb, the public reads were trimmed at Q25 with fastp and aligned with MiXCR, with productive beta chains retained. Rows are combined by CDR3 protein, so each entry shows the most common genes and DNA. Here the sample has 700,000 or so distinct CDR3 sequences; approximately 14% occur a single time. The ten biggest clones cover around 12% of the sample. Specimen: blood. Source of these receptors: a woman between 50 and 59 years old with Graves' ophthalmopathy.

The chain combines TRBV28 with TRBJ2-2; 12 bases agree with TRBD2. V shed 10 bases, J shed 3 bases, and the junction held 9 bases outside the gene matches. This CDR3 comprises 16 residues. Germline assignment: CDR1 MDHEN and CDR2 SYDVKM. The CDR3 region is CATRLLAGGDTGELFF. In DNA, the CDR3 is TGTGCCACCAGGCTTCTAGCGGGAGGGGACACCGGGGAGCTGTTTTTT.

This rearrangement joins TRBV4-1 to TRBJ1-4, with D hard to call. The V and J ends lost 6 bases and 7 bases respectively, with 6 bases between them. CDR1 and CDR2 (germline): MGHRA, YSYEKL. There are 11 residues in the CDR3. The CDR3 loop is CASRNAEKLFF. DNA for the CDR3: TGCGCCAGCAGGAACGCTGAAAAACTGTTTTTT.

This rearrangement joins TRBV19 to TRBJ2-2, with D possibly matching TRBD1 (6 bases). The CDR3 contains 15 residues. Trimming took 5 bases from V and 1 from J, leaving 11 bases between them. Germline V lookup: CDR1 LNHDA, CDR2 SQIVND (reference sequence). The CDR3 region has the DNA TGTGCCAGTAGTCCAGCACAGGGGAACACCGGGGAGCTGTTTTTT. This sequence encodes CASSPAQGNTGELFF.

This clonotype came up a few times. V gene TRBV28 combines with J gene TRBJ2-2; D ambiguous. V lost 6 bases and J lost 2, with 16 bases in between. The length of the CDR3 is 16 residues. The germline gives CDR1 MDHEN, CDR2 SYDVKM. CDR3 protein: CASRQRVATNTGELFF. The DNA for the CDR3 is TGTGCCAGCAGGCAACGGGTCGCCACTAACACCGGGGAGCTGTTTTTT.

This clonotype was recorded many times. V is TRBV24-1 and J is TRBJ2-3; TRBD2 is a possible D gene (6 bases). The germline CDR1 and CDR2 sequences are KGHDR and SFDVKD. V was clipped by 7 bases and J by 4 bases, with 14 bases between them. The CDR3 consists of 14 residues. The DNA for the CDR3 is TGTGCCACCAGGGCTGCCGGGAGTGCAGATACGCAGTATTTT. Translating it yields CATRAAGSADTQYF.

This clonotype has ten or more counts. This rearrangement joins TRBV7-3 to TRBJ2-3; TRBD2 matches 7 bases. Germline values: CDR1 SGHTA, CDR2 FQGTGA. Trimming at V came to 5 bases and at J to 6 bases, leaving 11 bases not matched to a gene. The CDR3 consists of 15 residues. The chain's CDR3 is CASSSRAGVGDTQYF. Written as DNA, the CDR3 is TGTGCCAGCAGCAGCCGTGCGGGAGTGGGGGATACGCAGTATTTT.

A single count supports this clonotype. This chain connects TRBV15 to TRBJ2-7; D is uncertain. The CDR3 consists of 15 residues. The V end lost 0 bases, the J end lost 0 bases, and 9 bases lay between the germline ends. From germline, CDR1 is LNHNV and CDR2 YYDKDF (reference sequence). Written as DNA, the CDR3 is TGTGCCACCAGCAGAGATTTCCGCAGCTCCTACGAGCAGTACTTC. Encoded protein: CATSRDFRSSYEQYF.

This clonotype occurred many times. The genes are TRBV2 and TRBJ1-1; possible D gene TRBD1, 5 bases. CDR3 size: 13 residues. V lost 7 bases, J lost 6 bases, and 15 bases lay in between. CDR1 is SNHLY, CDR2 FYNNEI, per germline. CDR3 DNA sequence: TGTGCCAGCATCGGGGCGGGGAAGGCTGAAGCTTTCTTT. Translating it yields CASIGAGKAEAFF. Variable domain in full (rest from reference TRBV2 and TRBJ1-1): EPEVTQTPSHQVTQMGQEVILRCVPISNHLYFYWYRQILGQKVEFLVSFYNNEISEKSEIFDDQFSVERPDGSNFTLKIRSTKLEDSAMYFCASIGAGKAEAFFGQGTRLTVV.